What follows describes a single T cell receptor beta chain. Its specificity is not known. The CDR3 runs 14 residues. V was clipped by 3 bases and J by 4 bases, with 15 bases between them. From germline, CDR1 is SQVTM and CDR2 ANQGSEA. Reverse transcription of roughly 0.45 to 1 ug RNA used random hexamers. MiXCR was run by TCRdb on the immunoSEQ multiplex PCR reads, yielding one entry per CDR3 protein. The data show some 180,000 distinct CDR3 sequences, just under 95% seen once. This sample is drawn from a study of CD8 T cells in Susac syndrome. As for the study in general: Treatment status at blood draw for the Susac syndrome patients was therapy-naive, corticosteroids, or intravenous immunoglobulin alone.

Findings and limits, study-wide: The Susac syndrome CD4+ T cell repertoires displayed no clonal expansion.

Fulfillment of recently defined diagnostic criteria for definite or probable disease was shown by the patients with Susac syndrome. The chain has TRBV29-1 and TRBJ1-1, with D perhaps TRBD1 (5 bases). The specimen sequenced was CD4+ T cells from PBMCs. This receptor was obtained from a human donor with Susac syndrome. CDR3 in amino acids: CSVEHSRVSTEAFF. CDR3 sequence (DNA): TGCAGCGTTGAGCACAGCAGGGTCAGCACTGAAGCTTTCTTT.